These T cell receptor beta chains were read from a single sample in a study of CD8 T cells in Susac syndrome. TCRdb analysed the immunoSEQ multiplex PCR reads with MiXCR anew, one entry per CDR3 protein. The data show a few hundred thousand distinct CDR3 sequences, with about 95% seen just once and 0.085% to 0.095% held by the top ten. Sample: CD4+ T cells from PBMCs. Every receptor here comes from a human donor with multiple sclerosis. CDR3s include the opening cysteine and the closing phenylalanine or tryptophan. A D gene is named only where the DNA matches it firmly. Clone sizes are given selectively: once, few, many, or a class where the clone is expanded.

j_call v_call d_call clone_size cdr3_aa cdr3_nt
TRBJ1-2 TRBV15 . . CATSSRGLLTIGHGYTF TGTGCCACCAGCAGTAGGGGCCTCCTTACCATCGGACATGGCTACACCTTC
TRBJ2-3 TRBV25-1 TRBD1 . CASSPPGTGSDTQYF TGTGCCAGCAGTCCACCCGGGACAGGGTCAGATACGCAGTATTTT
TRBJ2-4 TRBV6-5 TRBD1 . CASSYSGTGSSKNIQYF TGTGCCAGCAGCTACAGTGGGACAGGGAGTAGCAAAAACATTCAGTACTTC
TRBJ1-2 TRBV20-1 . . CSALRDTRNYGYTF TGCAGTGCTCTCCGGGACACCCGGAACTATGGCTACACCTTC
TRBJ2-7 TRBV3-1 . . CASRSNRSYEQYF TGTGCCAGCAGGTCGAATCGGAGCTACGAGCAGTACTTC
TRBJ1-2 TRBV7-8 . . CASSLTGQGYTF TGTGCCAGCAGCTTAACAGGACAAGGCTACACCTTC
TRBJ2-3 TRBV2 TRBD2 . CASSSFSGNTQYF TGTGCCAGCAGTAGCTTTAGCGGGAACACGCAGTATTTT
TRBJ2-3 TRBV2 TRBD2 . CARGGLAGGKDTQYF TGTGCCCGTGGCGGACTAGCGGGAGGAAAAGATACGCAGTATTTT
TRBJ1-1 TRBV15 TRBD1 . CATSRVGGTGAEAFF TGTGCCACCAGCAGAGTCGGTGGGACAGGGGCTGAAGCTTTCTTT
TRBJ1-1 TRBV15 TRBD1 . CATRLGTVNTEAFF TGTGCCACCCGACTTGGGACAGTGAACACTGAAGCTTTCTTT
TRBJ2-1 TRBV5-1 TRBD2 . CASSLVAGPYNEQFF TGCGCCAGCAGCTTGGTAGCGGGACCCTACAATGAGCAGTTCTTC
TRBJ2-1 TRBV12-3/TRBV12-4 TRBD2 . CASSQHLDSGYYNEQFF TGTGCCAGCAGCCAACACCTTGATAGCGGGTACTACAATGAGCAGTTCTTC
TRBJ1-2 TRBV25-1 . . CASSVVGRGGYTF TGTGCCAGCAGTGTAGTCGGCAGAGGCGGCTACACCTTC
TRBJ2-1 TRBV5-1 TRBD1 once CASSPKLNRGIGGEQFF TGCGCCAGCAGCCCAAAGCTGAACAGGGGGATCGGAGGTGAGCAGTTCTTC
TRBJ1-6 TRBV20-1 TRBD1 . CSAGTGNNSPLHF TGCAGTGCTGGGACAGGGAATAATTCACCCCTCCACTTT
TRBJ2-1 TRBV14 TRBD1 . CASSQLPGGEQGANNEQFF TGTGCCAGCAGCCAACTACCAGGTGGGGAGCAGGGGGCCAACAATGAGCAGTTCTTC
TRBJ2-3 TRBV20-1 . . CSARDWENTQYF TGCAGTGCTAGAGATTGGGAAAATACGCAGTATTTT
TRBJ1-2 TRBV2 . once CASSRLISNYGYTF TGTGCCAGCAGCCGGCTTATCTCTAACTATGGCTACACCTTC
TRBJ1-2 TRBV20-1 . once CSARGQPNYGYTF TGCAGTGCTAGAGGGCAGCCCAATTATGGCTACACCTTC
TRBJ2-5 TRBV20-1 TRBD1 once CSASWQGVETQYF TGCAGTGCTAGCTGGCAGGGGGTTGAGACCCAGTACTTC
TRBJ2-1 TRBV20-1 . . CSAPYFNEQFF TGCAGTGCTCCTTACTTCAATGAGCAGTTCTTC
TRBJ2-7 TRBV15 TRBD1 . CATSTPDRGFEQYF TGTGCCACCAGCACGCCCGACAGGGGGTTCGAGCAGTACTTC
TRBJ1-2 TRBV30 . . CASLRKRGGYTF TGTGCCTCGCTTCGGAAGAGAGGTGGCTACACCTTC
TRBJ2-4 TRBV3-1 TRBD2 once CASSPGRVAGGLAKNIQYF TGTGCCAGCAGCCCCGGGAGAGTAGCGGGAGGACTAGCCAAAAACATTCAGTACTTC
TRBJ2-1 TRBV5-4 . . CASSGRSLNEQFF TGTGCCAGCAGCGGGAGATCGCTCAATGAGCAGTTCTTC
TRBJ2-7 TRBV20-1 TRBD2 . CSAPMTSGSDKQYF TGCAGTGCTCCAATGACTAGCGGGTCAGACAAGCAGTACTTC
TRBJ1-2 TRBV29-1 TRBD1 . CSVDQGTGDNYGYTF TGCAGCGTTGATCAAGGGACAGGAGATAACTATGGCTACACCTTC
TRBJ2-7 TRBV30 TRBD1 . CAGRTGRYEQYF TGTGCCGGACGGACAGGGCGCTACGAGCAGTACTTC
TRBJ1-1 TRBV5-1 . . CASSLGATGEAFF TGCGCCAGCAGCTTGGGAGCGACAGGAGAAGCTTTCTTT
TRBJ1-5 TRBV19 . . CASRQFFRNQPQHF TGTGCCAGTCGGCAGTTTTTCCGCAATCAGCCCCAGCATTTT
TRBJ1-6 TRBV6-5 . . CASSYYGQPNSPLHF TGTGCCAGCAGTTACTATGGACAGCCTAATTCACCCCTCCACTTT
TRBJ2-2 TRBV20-1 . . CSARRGGSGTGELFF TGCAGTGCTAGAAGGGGGGGCTCGGGCACCGGGGAGCTGTTTTTT
TRBJ2-3 TRBV20-1 . . CSARGRIAPDTQYF TGCAGTGCTAGGGGCCGGATAGCCCCAGATACGCAGTATTTT
TRBJ1-1 TRBV7-9 . . CASSYLTEAFF TGTGCCAGCAGCTATTTAACTGAAGCTTTCTTT
TRBJ1-4 TRBV10-3 TRBD1 . CAISMGQSNEKLFF TGTGCCATCAGCATGGGACAGTCTAATGAAAAACTGTTTTTT
TRBJ2-7 TRBV11-2 . . CASSRDTTGYEQYF TGTGCCAGCAGCCGAGACACGACCGGCTACGAGCAGTACTTC
TRBJ2-5 TRBV7-2 . . CASSSTAGTQYF TGTGCCAGCAGCTCAACCGCCGGGACCCAGTACTTC
TRBJ2-7 TRBV6-2/TRBV6-3 . . CASSYRGEKYF TGTGCCAGCAGTTACCGCGGGGAAAAGTACTTC
TRBJ1-1 TRBV29-1 . . CSVVRNTEAFF TGCAGCGTTGTCAGGAACACTGAAGCTTTCTTT
TRBJ2-7 TRBV29-1 . . CSVRRTESSYEQYF TGCAGCGTTAGGCGGACAGAAAGCTCCTACGAGCAGTACTTC
TRBJ2-3 TRBV3-1 . . CASRGDAGTQYF TGTGCCAGCAGGGGAGATGCGGGTACGCAGTATTTT
TRBJ2-6 TRBV14 . . CASSPLPGGANVLTF TGTGCCAGCAGCCCATTACCGGGTGGGGCCAACGTCCTGACTTTC
TRBJ1-2 TRBV6-5 TRBD1 . CASSLGQGLYGYTF TGTGCCAGCAGTCTGGGACAGGGACTCTATGGCTACACCTTC
TRBJ2-7 TRBV20-1 . once CSAVYELGYEQYF TGCAGTGCTGTCTATGAGCTGGGCTACGAGCAGTACTTC
TRBJ1-3 TRBV9 . . CASSVGWSGDSGNTIYF TGTGCCAGCAGCGTAGGGTGGTCCGGAGACTCTGGAAACACCATATATTTT
TRBJ2-3 TRBV6-1 . . CASSEFSTDTQYF TGTGCCAGCAGTGAGTTTAGCACAGATACGCAGTATTTT
TRBJ2-3 TRBV27 TRBD1 . CASSRGDRVDTQYF TGTGCCAGCAGTAGGGGGGACAGGGTGGATACGCAGTATTTT
TRBJ2-1 TRBV27 . . CASSWMDEQFF TGTGCCAGCAGTTGGATGGATGAGCAGTTCTTC
TRBJ2-1 TRBV25-1 . . CASSGYRADEQFF TGTGCCAGCAGTGGGTACAGGGCTGATGAGCAGTTCTTC
TRBJ2-1 TRBV3-1 . . CASSQGQPGTNEQFF TGTGCCAGCAGCCAAGGACAGCCGGGGACCAATGAGCAGTTCTTC
TRBJ2-5 TRBV7-9 . . CASSRDRETQYF TGTGCCAGCAGTCGTGATCGAGAGACCCAGTACTTC
TRBJ1-2 TRBV4-1 . . CASSQGQAPSYGYTF TGCGCCAGCAGCCAAGGACAGGCTCCAAGCTATGGCTACACCTTC
TRBJ2-2 TRBV2 . . CASRVGNTGELFF TGTGCCAGCAGGGTGGGGAACACCGGGGAGCTGTTTTTT
TRBJ2-7 TRBV5-1 . . CASSLGQAWDEQYF TGCGCCAGCAGCTTGGGGCAGGCATGGGACGAGCAGTACTTC
TRBJ1-5 TRBV27 TRBD1 . CASSLEGGSPQHF TGTGCCAGCAGTTTAGAAGGGGGCTCGCCCCAGCATTTT
TRBJ2-5 TRBV7-7 . . CASSQLAVSTGTTQYF TGTGCTAGCAGCCAACTAGCGGTTTCGACAGGGACGACCCAGTACTTC
TRBJ2-7 TRBV5-5 TRBD2 . CASSLGLAGGYEQYF TGTGCCAGCAGCCTCGGACTAGCGGGAGGCTACGAGCAGTACTTC
TRBJ2-7 TRBV15 . . CATSRISSGAFEQYF TGTGCCACCAGCAGAATTAGTTCCGGGGCGTTCGAGCAGTACTTC
TRBJ1-1 TRBV29-1 . . CSVGLLKGSEAFF TGCAGCGTAGGCCTCCTTAAGGGATCTGAAGCTTTCTTT
TRBJ2-1 TRBV24-1 . . CATSDTESGEQFF TGTGCCACCAGTGATACGGAATCTGGTGAGCAGTTCTTC